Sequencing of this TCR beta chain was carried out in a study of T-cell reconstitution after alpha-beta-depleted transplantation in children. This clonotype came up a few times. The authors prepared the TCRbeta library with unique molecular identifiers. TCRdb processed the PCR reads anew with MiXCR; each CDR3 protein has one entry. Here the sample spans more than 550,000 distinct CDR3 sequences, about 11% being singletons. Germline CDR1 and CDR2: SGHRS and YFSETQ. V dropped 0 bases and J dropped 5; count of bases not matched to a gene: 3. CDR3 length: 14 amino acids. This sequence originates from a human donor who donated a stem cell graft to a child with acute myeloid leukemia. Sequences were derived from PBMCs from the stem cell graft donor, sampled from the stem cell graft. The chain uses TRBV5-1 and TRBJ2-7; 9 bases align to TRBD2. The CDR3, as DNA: TGCGCCAGCAGCTTGGCTAGCGGGATTCACGAGCAGTACTTC. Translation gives CASSLASGIHEQYF.